What follows are 23 T cell receptor beta chains derived from one specimen sequenced in a study of shared clonotypes between healthy human individuals. Naive CD8 cells lacked CD45RO, underwent positive selection for CCR7 and left out terminally differentiated effector memory CD45RA+ cells. Generated by immunoSEQ multiplex PCR, the TCRdb table keeps only in-frame clones and is missing some. The data show more than 550,000 clones, with under 95% seen just once and 24% held by the top ten. The sequenced sample consisted of naive CD8+ T cells sorted from blood. The receptors derive from a young man in good health.

V usage is TRBV11-2 and J usage is TRBJ2-2, with TRBD2 matching 8 bases. Unmatched junction bases numbered 9, after V lost 5 bases and J lost 1 base. Germline V gene data show CDR1 as SGHAT and CDR2 as FQNNGV. The length of the CDR3 is 17 residues. In DNA, the CDR3 is TGTGCCAGCAGCGATCCGGGACTAGTCATGAACACCGGGGAGCTGTTTTTT. This encodes CASSDPGLVMNTGELFF.

J is TRBJ2-7 and V is TRBV7-2; no clear D. This CDR3 contains 14 residues. Germline CDR1 reads SGHTA; CDR2 reads FQGNSA. V was trimmed by 1 base and J by 2 bases, leaving 9 bases between them. The CDR3 DNA sequence: TGTGCCAGCAGCTTAGAACGGCGCACCTACGAGCAGTACTTC. This encodes CASSLERRTYEQYF.

This clone showed up just once. The chain is built from TRBV5-6 and TRBJ2-7, with D perhaps TRBD1 (5 bases). Trimming cost V 1 base and J 2 bases, with 13 bases left between them. Germline CDR1 is SGHDT and CDR2 is YYEEEE. This CDR3 has 15 residues. CDR3 DNA sequence: TGTGCCAGCAGCTTGTCTCAGGGTGGGGCCTACGAGCAGTACTTC. Residues: CASSLSQGGAYEQYF.

V gene TRBV19 combines with J gene TRBJ1-1, with D unclear. Germline CDR1 and CDR2: LNHDA and SQIVND (reference sequence). This CDR3 region has 16 residues. V lost 2 bases and J 1 base, leaving 14 bases between the germline ends. The CDR3 DNA is TGTGCCAGTAGTATATCGGTCACCGTGTGGAACACTGAAGCTTTCTTT. Its protein is CASSISVTVWNTEAFF.

The rearrangement links TRBV4-3 to TRBJ2-7; the match to TRBD2 covers 8 bases. Trimming at V came to 1 base and at J to 2 bases, leaving 4 bases not matched to a gene. Germline V gene data show CDR1 as LGHNA and CDR2 as YSLEER. The CDR3 sequence is 15 residues long. The CDR3 here is CASSQVGSGTYEQYF. Here the CDR3 DNA reads TGCGCCAGCAGCCAAGTTGGTAGCGGGACCTACGAGCAGTACTTC.

For this clone: This sample also contains other DNA sequences that code for the same CDR3. The chain links TRBV19 to TRBJ2-1, with TRBD2 matching over 7 bases. Germline CDR1 reads LNHDA; CDR2 reads SQIVND (reference sequence). The CDR3 runs 15 residues. The V and J ends lost 1 base and 4 bases, in that order; junction bases with no gene match: 4. The CDR3 DNA is TGTGCCAGTAGTATAGGACTAGCAGGTTACAATGAGCAGTTCTTC. It yields the protein CASSIGLAGYNEQFF.

With regard to this clone: A read error may produce the germline difference seen at one junction end. The genes are TRBV27 and TRBJ2-3; 8 nucleotides agree with TRBD1. Germline V CDR1 and CDR2: MNHEY, SMNVEV (reference sequence). The CDR3 runs to 14 residues. The CDR3: CASSQHGPTGATDF. The CDR3 DNA sequence: TGTGCCAGCAGTCAACACGGCCCGACAGGGGCGACGGATTTT.

The genes are TRBV5-1 and TRBJ2-1; D not resolved. CDR1 SGHRS and CDR2 YFSETQ come from the germline V gene. The CDR3 totals 15 residues. V dropped 0 bases and J dropped 0 bases, with 7 bases sitting between them. The CDR3 spells CASSLGVRSYNEQFF. The CDR3, as DNA: TGCGCCAGCAGCTTGGGGGTCCGCTCCTACAATGAGCAGTTCTTC.

V is TRBV5-5 and J is TRBJ2-3, with 9 positions matching TRBD2. The CDR3 has 16 residues. Germline CDR1 SGHKS, CDR2 YYEKEE (reference sequence). Unmatched junction bases numbered 7, after V lost 3 bases and J lost 2 bases. CDR3 amino acids: CASSSLGGRATDTQYF. CDR3 sequence (DNA): TGTGCCAGCAGCTCGCTCGGCGGGAGGGCCACAGATACGCAGTATTTT.

The sample holds one count of this clone. This chain links TRBV18 with TRBJ1-1, with TRBD1 as a possible D gene (5 bases). V was shortened by 2 bases and J by 0 bases, with 22 bases between the two germline ends. This CDR3 spans 19 amino acids. Germline V lookup: CDR1 KGHSH, CDR2 LQKENI. CDR3 sequence (DNA): TGTGCCAGCTCACCAAGCTCCTCGGCAGGGACCCTACTGAACACTGAAGCTTTCTTT. Amino acid sequence: CASSPSSSAGTLLNTEAFF.

The chain joins TRBV7-9 to TRBJ1-3; D gene unclear. The germline CDR1 and CDR2 sequences are SEHNR and FQNEAQ (reference sequence). V gave up 5 bases and J gave up 6 bases, with 26 bases separating them. The CDR3 consists of 18 residues. The CDR3 spells CASSHHIRLVNHTNTIYF. The CDR3 nucleotides are TGTGCCAGCAGCCACCATATACGACTAGTGAATCACACAAACACCATATATTTT. Full variable domain (outside the CDR3, taken from reference TRBV7-9 and TRBJ1-3): DTGVSQNPRHKITKRGQNVTFRCDPISEHNRLYWYRQTLGQGPEFLTYFQNEAQLEKSRLLSDRFSAERPKGSFSTLEIQRTEQGDSAMYLCASSHHIRLVNHTNTIYFGEGSWLTVV.

The chain combines TRBV15 with TRBJ1-3; no firm D call. The V gene lost 1 base and the J gene lost 0 bases, with 7 bases spanning the gap. CDR1 and CDR2 from the germline V gene are LNHNV and YYDKDF (reference sequence). The CDR3 sequence is 15 residues long. The CDR3 reads CATSRVGSSGNTIYF. The CDR3, as DNA: TGTGCCACCAGCAGAGTGGGCAGCTCTGGAAACACCATATATTTT.

This sequence joins TRBV6-6 and TRBJ1-1; D call uncertain. Trimming pared 2 bases from V and 6 bases from J, leaving 7 bases between. The CDR3 totals 12 residues. CDR1 MNHNY and CDR2 SVGAGI come from the germline V gene (reference sequence). CDR3 region: CASSYAPSEAFF. In DNA form, the CDR3 reads TGTGCCAGCAGTTACGCTCCCTCTGAAGCTTTCTTT.

The V call is TRBV10-1, the J call TRBJ2-1; TRBD2 matches at 8 bases. The CDR3 extends over 17 amino acids. J gave up 4 bases and V 0 bases, and 8 bases lay outside the gene matches. From germline, CDR1 is WNHNN and CDR2 SYGVQD (reference sequence). In DNA, the CDR3 is TGCGCCAGCAGTGAGTCGGCGTCGCTAGCGGGTTACAATGAGCAGTTCTTC. Its translation: CASSESASLAGYNEQFF.

The V and J genes are TRBV7-9 and TRBJ2-7; D possibly corresponds to TRBD1 (5 bases). CDR3 size: 12 residues. Germline V CDR1 and CDR2: SEHNR, FQNEAQ (reference sequence). The ends were cut back, 5 bases at V and 9 bases at J, with 14 bases in the middle. The CDR3: CASSLGVQGQYF. Written as DNA, the CDR3 is TGTGCCAGCAGCCTCGGAGTTCAGGGGCAGTACTTC.

The V gene is TRBV9, the J gene TRBJ2-1; 9 bases align to TRBD1. Germline V gives CDR1 SGDLS, CDR2 YYNGEE. The CDR3 runs to 14 residues. Germline trimming cut 6 bases from V and 7 bases from J; bases unmatched to any gene: 8. The CDR3 DNA sequence: TGTGCCAGCAACGCCGGGACAGGGTTAAATGAGCAGTTCTTC. This codes for CASNAGTGLNEQFF.

With regard to this clone: A read error may produce the germline difference seen at one junction end. This chain joins TRBV7-7 and TRBJ2-3; D gene uncertain. Germline V gene lookup returns CDR1 SSHAT and CDR2 FNYEAQ (reference sequence). CDR3 length equals 16 residues. CDR3 sequence (DNA): TGTGCTAGCAGCTTAGTCCCTAGTGGGAACACAGATACGCAGTATTTT. Its translation is CASSLVPSGNTDTQYF.

V and J are TRBV5-8 and TRBJ2-1; 15 nucleotides match TRBD2. Germline V lookup: CDR1 SGHTS, CDR2 YDEGEE. The ends lost 0 bases at V and 6 bases at J; junction bases unmatched: 7. The CDR3 contains 18 residues. CDR3: CASSLEGLAGGPSNEQFF. CDR3 DNA sequence: TGTGCCAGCAGCTTGGAAGGACTAGCGGGAGGGCCCTCCAATGAGCAGTTCTTC.

The V call is TRBV28, the J call TRBJ2-3; the D gene is possibly TRBD2 (6 bases). The CDR3 spans 15 residues. Germline CDR1 is MDHEN and CDR2 is SYDVKM. V lost 2 bases and J 0 bases, leaving 9 bases between the germline ends. CDR3 sequence: CASSLLALSTDTQYF. Written as DNA, the CDR3 is TGTGCCAGCAGTTTACTAGCGCTGAGCACAGATACGCAGTATTTT.

V usage is TRBV19 and J usage is TRBJ2-2, with 12 bases identical to TRBD2. Per the germline V gene, CDR1 is LNHDA and CDR2 is SQIVND (reference sequence). The CDR3 contains 15 residues. V lost 5 bases, J lost 8 bases, and 6 bases stayed unmatched. The CDR3 DNA reads TGTGCCAGTAGTGAACTAGCGGGAGGATCGGGGGAGCTGTTTTTT. Translation: CASSELAGGSGELFF. Variable domain in full (rest from reference TRBV19 and TRBJ2-2): DGGITQSPKYLFRKEGQNVTLSCEQNLNHDAMYWYRQDPGQGLRLIYYSQIVNDFQKGDIAEGYSVSREKKESFPLTVTSAQKNPTAFYLCASSELAGGSGELFFGEGSRLTVL.

CDR3 nucleotides: TGTGCCACTCAGGAAGCTAACTATGGCTACACCTTC. Its translation is CATQEANYGYTF. The chain uses TRBV9 and TRBJ1-2; D remains ambiguous. Deletions cut 9 bases from V and 0 bases from J, with 9 bases between. The CDR3 totals 12 residues. From germline, CDR1 is SGDLS and CDR2 YYNGEE.

The chain has TRBV7-9 and TRBJ2-5; TRBD2 matches 7 bases. The V gene end was trimmed by 4 bases and the J gene end by 5 bases; junction bases not matched to a gene: 16. The CDR3 is made up of 17 amino acids. In germline, CDR1 is SEHNR, CDR2 FQNEAQ (reference sequence). CDR3 in DNA: TGTGCCAGCAGCTCCCAAGATATGGGACTAACGAGGGAGACCCAGTACTTC. Its translation is CASSSQDMGLTRETQYF.

V is TRBV11-2 and J is TRBJ1-2, with D possibly TRBD1 on 6 matching bases. Germline CDR1 is SGHAT and CDR2 is FQNNGV. The CDR3 is made up of 14 amino acids. Trimming cost V 5 bases and J 6 bases, with 16 bases left between them. The CDR3 DNA reads TGTGCCAGCAGCCTAACAGGGCTTTCCAATGGCTACACCTTC. Translating gives CASSLTGLSNGYTF.